This passage covers 9 T cell receptor beta chains from one sample sequenced in a study of Ad26.COV2.S vaccination and SARS-CoV-2 variants. Measured with immunoSEQ multiplex PCR; TCRdb has only the in-frame clones, and not every one. The sample shows roughly 380,000 clones, about nine tenths of them seen only once. As to treatment: roughly 20 received Ad26.COV2.S at low or high dose, single or two shots; about 5 received placebo; per-sample allocation not given. At day 63 after the first vaccine or placebo injection, samples were drawn. The sample consisted of peripheral blood, taken in a trial of Ad26.COV2.S vaccine versus placebo. These receptors all stem from a person between 18 and 65 years old who received the Ad26.COV2.S COVID-19 vaccine or a placebo.

The chain has TRBV4-2 and TRBJ2-7, with TRBD2 matching over 13 bases. There are 16 residues in the CDR3. Germline CDR1 and CDR2: LGHNA and YNFKEQ. V was pared by 4 bases and J by 4 bases, with 7 bases of the junction left unmatched. CDR3 region: CASSPRLAGGIYEQYF. CDR3 DNA sequence: TGTGCCAGCAGCCCCAGACTAGCGGGGGGAATATACGAGCAGTACTTC.

The chain links TRBV7-9 to TRBJ1-5; unclear D gene. In germline, CDR1 is SEHNR, CDR2 FQNEAQ (reference sequence). The V and J ends lost 7 bases and 1 base respectively, with 11 bases between them. The length of the CDR3 is 14 residues. CDR3 nucleotides: TGTGCCAGCACCTTCCAAGGAAGCAATCAGCCCCAGCATTTT. The encoded protein is CASTFQGSNQPQHF.

V gene TRBV15 combines with J gene TRBJ1-1; TRBD1 matches at 7 bases. Germline V lookup: CDR1 LNHNV, CDR2 YYDKDF (reference sequence). The CDR3 extends over 15 amino acids. With V trimmed by 5 bases and J by 5 bases, 11 bases remained unmatched. In DNA, the CDR3 is TGTGCCACCAGCCCCCAGACAGGGCGAGGGACTGAAGCTTTCTTT. Protein product: CATSPQTGRGTEAFF.

The chain recombines TRBV10-3 with TRBJ2-7; no firm D call. Germline V gene sequence: CDR1 ENHRY, CDR2 SYGVKD. The CDR3 spans 13 residues. Between the trimmed V and J ends, which lost 2 bases and 1 base, there was a span of 6 bases. The CDR3 here is CAISEGQSYEQYF. The CDR3 DNA sequence: TGTGCCATCAGTGAGGGTCAGTCCTACGAGCAGTACTTC.

The CDR3 protein is CASSPTDYNSPLHF. The CDR3, as DNA: TGTGCCAGCAGCCCGACGGATTATAATTCACCCCTCCACTTT. The J gene is TRBJ1-6, the V gene TRBV7-2; D is ambiguous. Germline loops: CDR1 SGHTA, CDR2 FQGNSA. The CDR3 totals 14 residues. Deletions cut 5 bases from V and 4 bases from J, with 9 bases between.

This chain connects TRBV3-1 (or the pseudogene TRBV3-2) to TRBJ2-4, with 9 bases lining up with TRBD2. Germline-derived CDR1 and CDR2 are LGHDT and YNNKEL (reference sequence). CDR3 length equals 16 residues. The ends lost 1 base at V and 3 bases at J; junction bases unmatched: 4. CDR3: CASSQVSGGFKNIQYF. The CDR3 DNA sequence: TGTGCCAGCAGCCAAGTTAGCGGGGGTTTCAAAAACATTCAGTACTTC.

The rearrangement joins TRBV7-9 to TRBJ1-1; D possibly corresponds to TRBD1 (5 bases). Germline V gene sequence: CDR1 SEHNR, CDR2 FQNEAQ (reference sequence). The CDR3 runs 13 residues. The V gene lost 3 bases and the J gene lost 4 bases, with 9 bases spanning the gap. The CDR3 DNA reads TGTGCCAGCAGCTTTCAGGGCGGCACTGAAGCTTTCTTT. Translation gives CASSFQGGTEAFF. The entire variable domain, with the rest obtained from reference TRBV7-9 and TRBJ1-1, is as follows: DTGVSQNPRHKITKRGQNVTFRCDPISEHNRLYWYRQTLGQGPEFLTYFQNEAQLEKSRLLSDRFSAERPKGSFSTLEIQRTEQGDSAMYLCASSFQGGTEAFFGQGTRLTVV.

The CDR3 DNA reads TGTGCTAGTGGTTTGCTACAGGGGGCTGATGGCTACACCTTC. Residues: CASGLLQGADGYTF. This rearrangement joins TRBV12-5 to TRBJ1-2, with TRBD1 matching 9 bases. Trimming cost V 2 bases and J 6 bases; bases outside gene matches: 4. This CDR3 has 14 residues. In germline, CDR1 is LGHNT, CDR2 FRNRAP.

The genes are TRBV7-2 and TRBJ1-2; D gene unclear. This CDR3 region has 12 residues. Germline V gene data show CDR1 as SGHTA and CDR2 as FQGNSA. Trimming removed 1 base at V and 10 bases at J, with 10 bases between. The CDR3 spells CASSLELGSYTF. The CDR3 nucleotides read TGTGCCAGCAGCTTAGAATTGGGATCCTACACCTTC.